Shown below are 9 T cell receptor beta chains from a single sample sequenced in a study of somatic mutations in cytotoxic T cells in rheumatoid arthritis. Method: immunoSEQ multiplex PCR; TCRdb's copy keeps in-frame clones and lacks some. The table includes about 7,400 clones, more than 80% detected once. The sample was CD8+ T cells sorted from blood. The receptors shown here come from a woman in her 70s with rheumatoid arthritis.

CDR3 sequence (DNA): TGTGCCAGCAGCGTTGAAGGTGGACTGAACTATGGCTACACCTTC. Translation: CASSVEGGLNYGYTF. V is TRBV5-6 and J is TRBJ1-2; no clear D gene. The CDR3 is 15 residues long. CDR1 is SGHDT, CDR2 YYEEEE, per germline. V gave up 4 bases and J gave up 2 bases, with 15 bases separating them.

This chain uses TRBV5-6 with TRBJ2-2; 8 bases agree with TRBD2. In germline, CDR1 is SGHDT, CDR2 YYEEEE. This CDR3 has 13 amino acids. The ends lost 4 bases at V and 13 bases at J; junction bases unmatched: 9. DNA of the CDR3: TGTGCCAGCAGCCTCGGGACTAGTTGGACGCTGTTTTTT. This translates into CASSLGTSWTLFF.

This clone is deemed medium-sized (0.01 to 0.1%). This chain joins TRBV27 and TRBJ2-7; 8 bases are shared with TRBD1. The germline gives CDR1 MNHEY, CDR2 SMNVEV (reference sequence). With 2 bases clipped from V and 3 bases from J, the junction kept 3 bases outside the gene matches. The CDR3 length is 14 residues. CDR3 residues: CASSLQGANYEQYF. In DNA form, the CDR3 reads TGTGCCAGCAGTTTACAGGGGGCGAACTACGAGCAGTACTTC.

The chain couples TRBV6-4 to TRBJ2-3, with TRBD2 matching 9 bases. After removal of 6 bases from V and 4 bases from J, the junction contained 8 bases not matched to a gene. The CDR3 extends over 15 amino acids. Germline CDR1 MRHNA, CDR2 SNTAGT. The CDR3, as DNA: TGTGCCAGCAGCGATAGCGGGGGAGAATCAGATACGCAGTATTTT. It is translated as CASSDSGGESDTQYF.

This chain links TRBV27 with TRBJ1-4; 8 bases are a match to TRBD1. The CDR3 runs to 16 residues. From germline, CDR1 is MNHEY and CDR2 SMNVEV (reference sequence). With 6 bases clipped from V and 7 bases from J, the junction kept 13 bases outside the gene matches. The CDR3: CASSPYLTGVSEKLFF. CDR3 bases: TGTGCCAGCAGCCCTTACTTGACAGGGGTTAGTGAAAAACTGTTTTTT.

This clone was counted only a few times. The rearrangement links TRBV30 to TRBJ1-5; 8 bases line up with TRBD1. Germline CDR1 reads GTSNPN; CDR2 reads SVGIG (reference sequence). This CDR3 spans 15 amino acids. The junction had 8 bases not matched to a gene; V was cut back by 4 bases and J by 3 bases. This CDR3 reads CAWTRTGLFNQPQHF. The CDR3 coding sequence is TGTGCCTGGACACGGACAGGGTTGTTCAATCAGCCCCAGCATTTT.

V usage is TRBV4-2 and J usage is TRBJ1-5, with TRBD1 matching 8 bases. This CDR3 is 18 amino acids long. The germline V gene encodes CDR1 LGHNA and CDR2 YNFKEQ. J gave up 0 bases and V 3 bases, and 10 bases lay outside the gene matches. CDR3 coding DNA: TGTGCCAGCAGCCAGAGGTCGGACAGGGATAATAGCAATCAGCCCCAGCATTTT. Its protein is CASSQRSDRDNSNQPQHF.

The chain has TRBV9 and TRBJ1-5; TRBD1 is a possible D gene (6 bases). This CDR3 is built from 14 residues. The V and J ends lost 3 bases and 6 bases respectively, with 13 bases between them. The germline CDR1 and CDR2 sequences are SGDLS and YYNGEE. In DNA, the CDR3 is TGTGCCAGCAGCGGGACAGCATCACCTCAGCCCCAGCATTTT. Amino acids: CASSGTASPQPQHF.

The chain combines TRBV2 with TRBJ2-7; 10 bases line up with TRBD2. Germline trimming cut 8 bases from V and 2 bases from J; bases unmatched to any gene: 3. The CDR3 runs 13 residues. Looked up from germline, CDR1 is SNHLY and CDR2 is FYNNEI. Here the CDR3 reads CASVAGGTYEQYF. The CDR3, as DNA: TGTGCCAGCGTAGCGGGGGGTACCTACGAGCAGTACTTC. Full variable domain (remainder filled in from reference TRBV2 and TRBJ2-7): EPEVTQTPSHQVTQMGQEVILRCVPISNHLYFYWYRQILGQKVEFLVSFYNNEISEKSEIFDDQFSVERPDGSNFTLKIRSTKLEDSAMYFCASVAGGTYEQYFGPGTRLTVT.